A single sample is the source of the 15 T cell receptor beta chains below, sequenced in a study of cytomegalovirus exposure and HLA in healthy donors. TCRdb keeps only in-frame clones here, not all; method: immunoSEQ multiplex PCR. The sample carries 150,000 to 200,000 clones, 84% recorded once. Source material: PBMCs. The receptors come from a woman aged 18-30 years in good health and CMV-seropositive.

The chain recombines TRBV19 with TRBJ2-7, with a weak D call TRBD1 (6 bases). The CDR3 totals 14 residues. V dropped 7 bases and J dropped 4 bases, with 17 bases sitting between them. In germline, CDR1 is LNHDA, CDR2 SQIVND (reference sequence). CDR3 in DNA: TGTGCCAGTACCGAGGGGGTTACGTCTTACGAGCAGTACTTC. It encodes CASTEGVTSYEQYF.

This clone was picked up one time. The J gene is TRBJ1-1, the V gene TRBV10-2; no reliable D call. Germline V gives CDR1 WSHSY, CDR2 SAAADI. This CDR3 comprises 14 residues. V was shortened by 2 bases and J by 5 bases, with 12 bases between the two germline ends. The CDR3 nucleotides are TGCGCCAGCAGTGAGGCTGGCGGTGGGACTGAAGCTTTCTTT. Its protein product is CASSEAGGGTEAFF.

This clone was observed a few times. The chain links TRBV7-3 to TRBJ1-1, with TRBD1 matching 7 bases. Per germline, CDR1 SGHTA and CDR2 FQGTGA. V shed 5 bases and J 4 bases; nucleotides not matched to a gene: 4. The CDR3 extends over 13 amino acids. As DNA, the CDR3 is TGTGCCAGCAGCCCAACAGGGGCCACTGAAGCTTTCTTT. Translated: CASSPTGATEAFF.

In this sample, this clone turned up once. The CDR3 loop reads CASSLDRTGAYEKLFF. The CDR3 bases are TGTGCCAGCAGCCTGGACAGAACAGGAGCCTATGAAAAACTGTTTTTT. The V and J genes are TRBV7-2 and TRBJ1-4, with D possibly matching TRBD1 (6 bases). CDR1 and CDR2 from the germline V gene are SGHTA and FQGNSA. With 5 bases removed from V and 6 bases from J, the gap between germline ends came to 19 bases. The CDR3 runs 16 residues.

V usage is TRBV10-1 and J usage is TRBJ1-5, with 7 positions matching TRBD1. Trimming at V came to 10 bases and at J to 1 base, leaving 7 bases not matched to a gene. Germline V lookup: CDR1 WNHNN, CDR2 SYGVQD (reference sequence). The CDR3 sequence is 14 residues long. CDR3 sequence: CANQDRVSNQPQHF. DNA for the CDR3: TGCGCCAACCAAGACAGGGTAAGCAATCAGCCCCAGCATTTT.

The rearrangement joins TRBV7-2 to TRBJ2-7, with 7 bases fitting TRBD1. With 5 bases clipped from V and 3 bases from J, the junction kept 16 bases outside the gene matches. This CDR3 contains 17 residues. Looked up from germline, CDR1 is SGHTA and CDR2 is FQGNSA. In DNA, the CDR3 is TGTGCCAGCAGCCCATTCTTGCCGGCAGGGGGTTTCTACGAGCAGTACTTC. Its protein product is CASSPFLPAGGFYEQYF. The full variable domain, in which reference TRBV7-2 and TRBJ2-7 provide the parts outside the CDR3, is GAGVSQSPSNKVTEKGKDVELRCDPISGHTALYWYRQSLGQGLEFLIYFQGNSAPDKSGLPSDRFSAERTGGSVSTLTIQRTQQEDSAVYLCASSPFLPAGGFYEQYFGPGTRLTVT.

The CDR3 nucleotides are TGTGCCAGCAGCTTGGCCTTTGGACAGGGAAACAATGAGCAGTTCTTC. Its translation: CASSLAFGQGNNEQFF. The genes are TRBV5-5 and TRBJ2-1; 8 bases match TRBD1. The CDR3 sequence is 16 residues long. V lost 0 bases to trimming and J lost 5 bases; unmatched junction nucleotides: 7. Germline assignment: CDR1 SGHKS and CDR2 YYEKEE (reference sequence). Full variable domain (missing parts from reference TRBV5-5 and TRBJ2-1): DAGVTQSPTHLIKTRGQQVTLRCSPISGHKSVSWYQQVLGQGPQFIFQYYEKEERGRGNFPDRFSARQFPNYSSELNVNALLLGDSALYLCASSLAFGQGNNEQFFGPGTRLTVL.

The rearrangement uses TRBV19 and TRBJ1-3; TRBD1 might be the D (5 bases). This CDR3 is 15 amino acids long. V was clipped by 6 bases and J by 0 bases, with 12 bases between them. CDR1 is LNHDA, CDR2 SQIVND, per germline (reference sequence). CDR3: CASRPGFLSGNTIYF. The CDR3 bases are TGTGCCAGTAGACCAGGGTTCCTCTCTGGAAACACCATATATTTT.

This rearrangement joins TRBV27 to TRBJ1-6; D perhaps matches TRBD1 (6 bases). Trimming stripped 5 bases from V and 6 bases from J, with 11 bases between. The length of the CDR3 is 14 residues. Germline CDR1 MNHEY, CDR2 SMNVEV (reference sequence). CDR3 sequence (DNA): TGTGCCAGCAGTCCACAGGGTAGTAATTCACCCCTCCACTTT. It codes for CASSPQGSNSPLHF.

This chain joins TRBV6-1 and TRBJ2-7; 8 bases are a match to TRBD1. V shed 6 bases and J 2 bases; nucleotides not matched to a gene: 6. Germline CDR1 MNHNS, CDR2 SASEGT. CDR3 length: 14 amino acids. As DNA, the CDR3 is TGTGCCAGCAGATCCCGGACAGGGACCTACGAGCAGTACTTC. It yields the protein CASRSRTGTYEQYF.

This chain links TRBV27 with TRBJ1-5, with a weak D call TRBD1 (6 bases). This CDR3 contains 15 residues. In germline, CDR1 is MNHEY, CDR2 SMNVEV (reference sequence). The germline V and J ends were trimmed by 6 bases and 0 bases, with 12 bases remaining between them. CDR3 DNA sequence: TGTGCCAGCAGGCCGACAGGTGGTAGCAATCAGCCCCAGCATTTT. Amino acids: CASRPTGGSNQPQHF.

This clone was seen a single time. The chain links TRBV7-2 to TRBJ1-4; 10 bases are a match to TRBD1. Germline V gives CDR1 SGHTA, CDR2 FQGNSA. V lost 5 bases and J lost 7; bases outside the gene matches: 4. The CDR3 extends over 14 amino acids. The CDR3 DNA is TGTGCCAGCAGCAGGGACAGGGGAGGTGAAAAACTGTTTTTT. It encodes CASSRDRGGEKLFF.

V usage is TRBV7-9 and J usage is TRBJ2-7; D is possibly TRBD1 (5 bases). Trimming took 5 bases from V and 3 from J, leaving 14 bases between them. The CDR3 contains 14 residues. Germline CDR1 reads SEHNR; CDR2 reads FQNEAQ (reference sequence). This chain's CDR3 is CASSRDSFYYEQYF. The DNA for the CDR3 is TGTGCCAGCAGCCGAGACAGCTTTTACTACGAGCAGTACTTC.

The V gene is TRBV2, the J gene TRBJ1-1, with D uncertain. The CDR3 consists of 13 residues. Germline CDR1 SNHLY, CDR2 FYNNEI. V was pared by 6 bases and J by 8 bases, with 16 bases between. For the CDR3, the DNA is TGTGCCAGCAGGGAGGAACGTGAAAAAGAAGCTTTCTTT. Translation gives CASREEREKEAFF. Drawing the rest from reference TRBV2 and TRBJ1-1, the complete variable domain is EPEVTQTPSHQVTQMGQEVILRCVPISNHLYFYWYRQILGQKVEFLVSFYNNEISEKSEIFDDQFSVERPDGSNFTLKIRSTKLEDSAMYFCASREEREKEAFFGQGTRLTVV.

This clone was seen more than once but under ten times. This chain links TRBV9 with TRBJ2-1; 10 bases map to TRBD2. This CDR3 spans 15 amino acids. The germline V gene has CDR1 SGDLS and CDR2 YYNGEE. V lost 4 bases to trimming and J lost 1 base; unmatched junction nucleotides: 2. The CDR3, as DNA: TGTGCCAGCAGCCTAGCGGGGGAATCCTACAATGAGCAGTTCTTC. Residues: CASSLAGESYNEQFF.